Listed here are 5 T cell receptor beta chains from one sample, sequenced in a study of relationships among human T cell subsets. CD4+CD25+ regulatory T cells came from anti-CD25 bead selection of positively selected CD4+ cells. The T cell receptor alpha and beta CDR3 regions were amplified from mRNA by semiquantitative ARM-PCR. Tagged nested gene-specific primers were used first, then communal superprimers amplified exponentially. TCRdb passed the multiplex PCR reads through MiXCR, listing each CDR3 protein once. The data show roughly 15,000 distinct CDR3 sequences, with about 60% seen just once and under 2.5% held by the top ten. Sequencing input: Tregs sorted from blood. The receptors here all came from a man in his forties or fifties in good health.

The chain carries TRBV6-1 and TRBJ1-5, with a possible D match to TRBD1 (5 bases). Deletions cut 7 bases from V and 2 bases from J, with 12 bases between. The CDR3 is 14 residues long. The germline CDR1 and CDR2 sequences are MNHNS and SASEGT. CDR3 loop: CASTWGLGNQPQHF. The CDR3, as DNA: TGTGCCAGCACCTGGGGACTGGGCAATCAGCCCCAGCATTTT.

In its sample, this clonotype was seen once. A much larger clonotype is one base distant, so this may be a read error. This sequence joins TRBV10-3 and TRBJ2-1; no clear D gene. The CDR3 is 11 amino acids. Looked up from germline, CDR1 is ENHRY and CDR2 is SYGVKD. The CDR3 region has the DNA TGTGGCATCAGCAACAGCAATGAGCAGTTCTTC. As protein: CGISNSNEQFF.

The chain couples TRBV27 to TRBJ2-1; TRBD2 matches 9 bases. The CDR3 totals 15 residues. With V trimmed by 5 bases and J by 5 bases, 7 bases remained unmatched. Germline loops: CDR1 MNHEY, CDR2 SMNVEV (reference sequence). As DNA, the CDR3 is TGTGCCAGCAGTCGAGCGGGGGGCCGAGACAATGAGCAGTTCTTC. Amino acid sequence: CASSRAGGRDNEQFF.

The chain uses TRBV19 and TRBJ1-5; possible D gene TRBD1, 5 bases. Germline V gene data show CDR1 as LNHDA and CDR2 as SQIVND (reference sequence). The ends were cut back, 6 bases at V and 0 bases at J, with 9 bases in the middle. The CDR3 extends over 14 amino acids. The CDR3 loop reads CASSQDNSNQPQHF. The CDR3 DNA is TGTGCCAGTAGCCAGGACAATAGCAATCAGCCCCAGCATTTT. Using reference TRBV19 and TRBJ1-5 for the parts outside the CDR3, the full variable domain is DGGITQSPKYLFRKEGQNVTLSCEQNLNHDAMYWYRQDPGQGLRLIYYSQIVNDFQKGDIAEGYSVSREKKESFPLTVTSAQKNPTAFYLCASSQDNSNQPQHFGDGTRLSIL.

This chain joins TRBV20-1 and TRBJ2-3, with D unresolved. Germline V gene data show CDR1 as DFQATT and CDR2 as SNEGSKA (reference sequence). The V and J ends lost 0 bases and 7 bases respectively, with 11 bases between them. This CDR3 is built from 13 residues. The CDR3 loop is CSARDGRANTQYF. DNA for the CDR3: TGCAGTGCTAGAGATGGAAGAGCAAATACGCAGTATTTT.